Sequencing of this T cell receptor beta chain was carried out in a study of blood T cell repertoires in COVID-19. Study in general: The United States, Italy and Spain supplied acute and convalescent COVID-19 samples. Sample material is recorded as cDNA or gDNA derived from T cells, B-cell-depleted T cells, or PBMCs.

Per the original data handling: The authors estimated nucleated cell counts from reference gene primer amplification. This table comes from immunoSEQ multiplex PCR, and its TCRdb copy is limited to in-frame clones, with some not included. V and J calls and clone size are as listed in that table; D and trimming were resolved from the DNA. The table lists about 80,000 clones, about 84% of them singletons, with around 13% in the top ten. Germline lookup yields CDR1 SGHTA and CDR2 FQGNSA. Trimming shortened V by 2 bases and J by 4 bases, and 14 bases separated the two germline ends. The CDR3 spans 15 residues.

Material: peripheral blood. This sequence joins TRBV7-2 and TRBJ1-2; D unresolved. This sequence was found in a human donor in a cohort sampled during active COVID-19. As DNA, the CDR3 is TGTGCCAGCAGCTTATCGAGGGATGTAGGCTATGGCTACACCTTC. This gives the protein CASSLSRDVGYGYTF.